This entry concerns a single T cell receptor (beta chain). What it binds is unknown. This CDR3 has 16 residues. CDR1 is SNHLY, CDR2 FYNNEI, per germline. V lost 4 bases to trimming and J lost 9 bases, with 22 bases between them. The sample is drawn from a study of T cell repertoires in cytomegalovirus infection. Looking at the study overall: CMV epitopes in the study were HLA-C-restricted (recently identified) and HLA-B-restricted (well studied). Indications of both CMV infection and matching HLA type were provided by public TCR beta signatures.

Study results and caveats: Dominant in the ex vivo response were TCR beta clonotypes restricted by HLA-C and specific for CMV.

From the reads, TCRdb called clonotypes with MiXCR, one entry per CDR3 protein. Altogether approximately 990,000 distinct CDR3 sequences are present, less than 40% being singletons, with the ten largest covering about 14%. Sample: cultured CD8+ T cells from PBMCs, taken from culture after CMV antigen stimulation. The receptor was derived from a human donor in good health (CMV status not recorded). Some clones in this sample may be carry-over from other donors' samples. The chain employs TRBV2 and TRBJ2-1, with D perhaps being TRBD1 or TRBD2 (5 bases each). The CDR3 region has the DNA TGTGCCAGCAGTGGGGGCTCCGGGGCCGCCTTGAGTGAGCAGTTCTTC. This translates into CASSGGSGAALSEQFF.